Listed here is a single TCR beta chain. Its antigen is unidentified. Time point in this sample: cycle 4 day 1 (C4D1), after more than five weeks of nivolumab. Every patient relapsed after autologous stem cell transplantation, and brentuximab vedotin exposure varied. This sample is part of a study of PD-1 blockade in classical Hodgkin lymphoma. About the study: Every 2 weeks, patients got 3 mg/kg intravenous nivolumab.

The CDR3 runs to 15 residues. With V trimmed by 1 base and J by 6 bases, 9 bases remained unmatched. Germline lookup yields CDR1 SGHRS and CDR2 YFSETQ. Findings of the study overall: CD4+ TCR diversity rose significantly by C4D1, and CD8+ TCR diversity did not.

Clones were sequenced by immunoSEQ multiplex PCR, and TCRdb holds only the in-frame ones, with some missing. The sample yields almost 20,000 clones, 60% to 85% seen once. The TCR was taken from a human donor with classical Hodgkin lymphoma. V is TRBV5-1 and J is TRBJ2-7; TRBD2 matches at 8 bases. The sequenced sample was peripheral blood mononuclear cells (PBMCs), obtained before the fourth cycle of nivolumab. For the CDR3, the DNA is TGCGCCAGCAGCTTGCGCGGGGGGCCAGTCACCGAGCAGTACTTC. This gives the protein CASSLRGGPVTEQYF.